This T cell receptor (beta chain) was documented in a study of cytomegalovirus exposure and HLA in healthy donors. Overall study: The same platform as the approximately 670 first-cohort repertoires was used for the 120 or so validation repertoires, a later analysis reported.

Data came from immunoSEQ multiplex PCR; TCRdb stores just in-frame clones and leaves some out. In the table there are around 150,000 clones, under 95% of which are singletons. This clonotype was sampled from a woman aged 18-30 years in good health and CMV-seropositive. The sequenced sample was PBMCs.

CDR3 region: CASSREGQGDYYGYTF. CDR3 in DNA: TGTGCCAGCAGCCGAGAAGGACAGGGGGACTACTATGGCTACACCTTC. The chain has TRBV7-9 and TRBJ1-2, with TRBD1 matching over 10 bases. The V gene end was trimmed by 5 bases and the J gene end by 3 bases; junction bases not matched to a gene: 9. The germline V gene encodes CDR1 SEHNR and CDR2 FQNEAQ (reference sequence). The CDR3 is made up of 16 amino acids.